Listed below are T cell receptor beta chains from one sample, sequenced in a study of a mutant IDH1 vaccine in newly diagnosed glioma. Assay: immunoSEQ multiplex PCR; the TCRdb copy retains only in-frame clones and omits some. The data show some 80,000 clones, with approximately 85% seen just once and 0.7% to 0.95% held by the top ten. For these receptors, no antigen is known. This sample comprised PBMCs, obtained from a glioma patient whose treatment included an IDH1 peptide vaccine. These receptor sequences come from a woman between 45 and 65 years old with glioma. The CDR3 runs from the conserved cysteine through the conserved F or W. A D gene is named only where the DNA matches it firmly. Clone size, where shown, is once, few, many, or a class for clones that have expanded.

j_gene	abundance	v_gene	d_gene	CDR3aa	CDR3nt
TRBJ1-4	-	TRBV2	TRBD1	CASSGQGNEKLFF	TGTGCCAGCAGTGGACAGGGGAATGAAAAACTGTTTTTT
TRBJ2-7	-	TRBV4-1	TRBD2	CASSQFGLAKYEQYF	TGCGCCAGCAGCCAATTTGGACTAGCGAAGTACGAGCAGTACTTC
TRBJ1-5	-	TRBV28	-	CASSFWGRGNQPQHF	TGTGCCAGCAGTTTTTGGGGCAGGGGCAATCAGCCCCAGCATTTT
TRBJ2-1	-	TRBV20-1	-	CSARPYNEQFF	TGCAGTGCTAGGCCCTACAATGAGCAGTTCTTC
TRBJ2-1	-	TRBV7-3	-	CASKGGGGYNEQFF	TGTGCCAGCAAAGGCGGTGGGGGCTACAATGAGCAGTTCTTC
TRBJ1-2	-	TRBV2	TRBD1	CASSGTGDPLYGYTF	TGTGCCAGCAGTGGGACAGGCGATCCCCTCTATGGCTACACCTTC
TRBJ1-4	-	TRBV27	-	CASSLREGNEKLFF	TGTGCCAGCAGTTTAAGGGAGGGGAATGAAAAACTGTTTTTT
TRBJ2-1	-	TRBV20-1	-	CSAAGEQFF	TGCAGTGCGGCAGGGGAGCAGTTCTTC
TRBJ2-3	-	TRBV30	-	CAWKVTDTQYF	TGTGCCTGGAAGGTCACGGATACGCAGTATTTT
TRBJ2-1	-	TRBV6-4	TRBD2	CASRGGSNEQFF	TGTGCCAGCAGGGGAGGGAGTAATGAGCAGTTCTTC
TRBJ2-4	-	TRBV28	-	CASSLFRGLAKNIQYF	TGTGCCAGCAGCCTATTCAGGGGATTAGCCAAAAACATTCAGTACTTC
TRBJ2-2	-	TRBV19	-	CASSIGRDRENTGELFF	TGTGCCAGTAGTATAGGCCGGGATAGAGAAAACACCGGGGAGCTGTTTTTT
TRBJ1-1	medium-sized	TRBV7-9	-	CASSLEKQGNTEAFF	TGTGCCAGCAGCTTAGAAAAGCAGGGGAACACTGAAGCTTTCTTT
TRBJ2-3	-	TRBV27	TRBD1	CASSTGTGGPGTQYF	TGTGCCAGCAGTACCGGGACAGGGGGACCCGGTACGCAGTATTTT
TRBJ1-5	few	TRBV30	-	CAWTDNSNQPQHF	TGTGCCTGGACGGACAATAGCAATCAGCCCCAGCATTTT
TRBJ1-5	few	TRBV14	-	CASSQGVGQPQHF	TGTGCCAGCAGCCAAGGTGTAGGACAGCCCCAGCATTTT
TRBJ2-1	-	TRBV19	-	CASSIDWGDEQFF	TGTGCCAGTAGTATAGATTGGGGGGATGAGCAGTTCTTC
TRBJ1-2	-	TRBV11-1	-	CASTRERGGYGYTF	TGTGCCAGCACCCGAGAGAGAGGGGGTTATGGCTACACCTTC
TRBJ2-5	-	TRBV4-1	-	CASSHRVEETQYF	TGCGCCAGCAGCCACAGGGTTGAAGAGACCCAGTACTTC
TRBJ1-3	-	TRBV5-1	-	CASSLEGPGNTIYF	TGCGCCAGCAGCTTGGAGGGCCCTGGAAACACCATATATTTT
TRBJ2-5	-	TRBV10-3	TRBD2	CAIRDGLDGETQYF	TGTGCCATCAGGGACGGACTAGACGGAGAGACCCAGTACTTC
TRBJ2-2	-	TRBV18	-	CASSTVAARSTGELFF	TGTGCCAGCTCCACCGTGGCAGCTCGTTCCACCGGGGAGCTGTTTTTT
TRBJ1-6	-	TRBV4-1	-	CASSQERSSYNSPLHF	TGCGCCAGCAGCCAAGAGAGGAGCTCCTATAATTCACCCCTCCACTTT
TRBJ2-3	-	TRBV7-6	TRBD2	CASSFGAGVTGTDTQYF	TGTGCCAGCAGCTTTGGGGCGGGAGTAACCGGCACAGATACGCAGTATTTT
TRBJ1-2	-	TRBV7-8	TRBD1	CASRSGTEANYGYTF	TGTGCCAGCAGGTCCGGGACAGAAGCTAACTATGGCTACACCTTC
TRBJ2-7	-	TRBV6-5	-	CASGSTYEQYF	TGTGCCAGCGGGTCCACCTACGAGCAGTACTTC
TRBJ2-1	-	TRBV28	-	CASRGWEAYNEQFF	TGTGCCAGCAGGGGGTGGGAGGCCTACAATGAGCAGTTCTTC
TRBJ1-1	once	TRBV7-9	-	CASSLATQGRGEAFF	TGTGCCAGCAGCTTAGCAACGCAGGGTAGAGGTGAAGCTTTCTTT
TRBJ2-1	-	TRBV4-2	TRBD2	CASSQVAGGAYNEQFF	TGTGCCAGCAGCCAAGTAGCGGGAGGGGCCTACAATGAGCAGTTCTTC
TRBJ2-1	-	TRBV4-2	TRBD1	CASSPTGTGVNEQFF	TGTGCCAGCAGCCCTACCGGGACAGGGGTCAATGAGCAGTTCTTC
TRBJ2-7	-	TRBV14	-	CASSQLPGVGYEQYF	TGTGCCAGCAGCCAATTACCAGGGGTAGGTTACGAGCAGTACTTC